The 21 T cell receptor beta chains below come from one sample, sequenced in a study of beta chain features in type 1 diabetes. The study, taken as a whole, reports: There was a moderate but significant shortening of TCRB CDR3s in all four CD4+ subsets of Type 1 diabetes patients.

For these receptors, no antigen is known. Since all of the isolated RNA was reverse transcribed, expressed TCRB transcripts were what got sequenced. Assay: immunoSEQ multiplex PCR; the TCRdb copy retains only in-frame clones and omits some. In the table there are 40,000 to 45,000 clones, over 60% of which are singletons. Sample: Tregs from blood. The receptor source for this set is a woman under 30 with type 1 diabetes.

This clone was detected only once. V and J are TRBV5-1 and TRBJ2-3; perhaps TRBD1 as D (6 bases). The CDR3 sequence is 16 residues long. Trimming took off 2 bases at V and 1 base at J, with 14 bases between the two ends. Germline CDR1 is SGHRS and CDR2 is YFSETQ. CDR3 residues: CASSFRQADGTDTQYF. The CDR3 DNA sequence: TGCGCCAGCAGCTTCCGACAGGCGGATGGCACAGATACGCAGTATTTT.

The genes are TRBV7-9 and TRBJ1-4, with TRBD1 matching over 7 bases. There are 14 residues in the CDR3. Trimming cost V 5 bases and J 10 bases; bases outside gene matches: 10. Germline CDR1 reads SEHNR; CDR2 reads FQNEAQ (reference sequence). This chain's CDR3 is CASSQQGQSGKLFF. The CDR3 DNA sequence: TGTGCCAGCAGCCAACAGGGGCAGTCGGGAAAACTGTTTTTT.

The CDR3 DNA sequence: TGTGCCACTAAGATAGCGGGAGCCTACAATGAGCAGTTCTTC. This codes for CATKIAGAYNEQFF. This sequence joins TRBV27 and TRBJ2-1; 9 nucleotides align to TRBD2. Trimming removed 10 bases from V and 2 bases from J; junction bases left unmatched: 6. This CDR3 has 14 amino acids. Germline V gives CDR1 MNHEY, CDR2 SMNVEV (reference sequence).

In its sample, this clone ranks as medium-sized. This chain links TRBV6-5 with TRBJ2-7, with D perhaps matching TRBD1 (7 bases). This CDR3 contains 14 residues. The germline V and J ends were trimmed by 5 bases and 7 bases, with 18 bases remaining between them. Germline V gene lookup returns CDR1 MNHEY and CDR2 SVGAGI. CDR3 amino acids: CASSQGGPLREQYF. The DNA for the CDR3 is TGTGCCAGCAGTCAGGGGGGTCCCTTACGGGAGCAGTACTTC.

The CDR3 nucleotides read TGTGCCAGCAGCAAAATAAAGGGACAGGGGTTCGAGAATACGCAGTATTTT. It encodes CASSKIKGQGFENTQYF. This chain connects TRBV5-5 to TRBJ2-3; 10 bases align to TRBD1. Unmatched junction bases numbered 15, after V lost 4 bases and J lost 7 bases. This CDR3 is 17 amino acids long. The germline V gene has CDR1 SGHKS and CDR2 YYEKEE (reference sequence).

The chain joins TRBV19 to TRBJ1-5; D remains unclear. V was trimmed by 4 bases and J by 1 base, leaving 8 bases between them. Looked up from germline, CDR1 is LNHDA and CDR2 is SQIVND (reference sequence). There are 14 residues in the CDR3. CDR3 region: CASSNHGSNQPQHF. CDR3 in DNA: TGTGCCAGTAGTAATCACGGGAGCAATCAGCCCCAGCATTTT.

The CDR3 is CASSLVGPGPPNTGELFF. The DNA of the CDR3 is TGTGCCAGCAGCTTGGTTGGCCCGGGTCCACCGAACACCGGGGAGCTGTTTTTT. The gene calls are TRBV5-4 and TRBJ2-2; D is unresolved. Between the trimmed V and J ends, which lost 0 bases and 0 bases, there was a span of 15 bases. The CDR3 length is 18 residues. CDR1 and CDR2 (germline): SGHNT, YYREEE (reference sequence).

This clone came up a few times. The germline gene is not matched at one end of the junction; a read error may be the cause. The V call is TRBV10-3, the J call TRBJ2-2; D is undetermined. The CDR3 covers 13 residues. Germline assignment: CDR1 ENHRY and CDR2 SYGVKD. The CDR3 DNA reads TGTGCCAGCAGTTCAGGTTACACCGGGGAGCTGTTTTTT. Amino acids: CASSSGYTGELFF.

Only a few counts were recorded for this clone. This sequence joins TRBV28 and TRBJ2-5, with TRBD1 matching over 9 bases. The CDR3 totals 14 residues. From germline, CDR1 is MDHEN and CDR2 SYDVKM. V shed 6 bases, J shed 5 bases, and the junction held 7 bases outside the gene matches. For the CDR3, the DNA is TGTGCCAGCAGACTACACAGGGGGCGGGAGACCCAGTACTTC. This sequence encodes CASRLHRGRETQYF. Using reference TRBV28 and TRBJ2-5 for the parts outside the CDR3, the full variable domain is DVKVTQSSRYLVKRTGEKVFLECVQDMDHENMFWYRQDPGLGLRLIYFSYDVKMKEKGDIPEGYSVSREKKERFSLILESASTNQTSMYLCASRLHRGRETQYFGPGTRLLVL.

For the CDR3, the DNA is TGTGCCAGCAGAACCGGGACAGGGAAGAATGAGCAGTTCTTC. Translating gives CASRTGTGKNEQFF. This sequence joins TRBV6-1 and TRBJ2-1, with 9 bases lining up with TRBD1. The CDR3 spans 14 residues. V trimming: 6 bases; J trimming: 7 bases; junction bases outside the gene matches: 7. Germline V lookup: CDR1 MNHNS, CDR2 SASEGT.

This clone appeared a few times. This sequence joins TRBV30 and TRBJ2-7, with TRBD2 matching 8 bases. CDR3 length equals 14 residues. Germline CDR1 reads GTSNPN; CDR2 reads SVGIG (reference sequence). Trimming took 8 bases from V and 6 from J; bases not matched to a gene: 15. The CDR3 region is CARKGVAGTGEQYF. The CDR3 nucleotides are TGTGCCCGCAAAGGGGTAGCGGGAACGGGCGAGCAGTACTTC. Full variable domain (remainder filled in from reference TRBV30 and TRBJ2-7): SQTIHQWPATLVQPVGSPLSLECTVEGTSNPNLYWYRQAAGRGLQLLFYSVGIGQISSEVPQNLSASRPQDRQFILSSKKLLLSDSGFYLCARKGVAGTGEQYFGPGTRLTVT.

The chain recombines TRBV7-9 with TRBJ1-2; the D is unclear. The length of the CDR3 is 13 residues. Germline V gene lookup returns CDR1 SEHNR and CDR2 FQNEAQ (reference sequence). Trimming pared 3 bases from V and 3 bases from J, leaving 8 bases between. CDR3 sequence reads: CASSLEAYYGYTF. The CDR3 region has the DNA TGTGCCAGCAGCTTGGAGGCTTACTATGGCTACACCTTC.

The gene calls are TRBV4-3 and TRBJ2-2, with a tentative D call TRBD1 (6 bases). The V and J ends lost 1 base and 6 bases respectively, with 12 bases between them. The CDR3 has 15 residues. Per germline, CDR1 LGHNA and CDR2 YSLEER. The CDR3 loop is CASSQGHEGAGELFF. The CDR3 nucleotides read TGCGCCAGCAGCCAAGGCCACGAGGGGGCCGGGGAGCTGTTTTTT.

The J gene is TRBJ1-5, the V gene TRBV19; D is possibly TRBD1 (6 bases). Per the germline V gene, CDR1 is LNHDA and CDR2 is SQIVND (reference sequence). The CDR3 is 12 residues long. V lost 10 bases, J lost 5 bases, and 12 bases lay in between. The CDR3: CATGQTYQPQHF. The CDR3 DNA is TGTGCCACCGGACAGACCTATCAGCCCCAGCATTTT.

This sequence joins TRBV7-2 and TRBJ2-2; D possibly corresponds to TRBD1 (5 bases). The germline V gene has CDR1 SGHTA and CDR2 FQGNSA. The ends were cut back, 6 bases at V and 7 bases at J, with 12 bases in the middle. This CDR3 is 13 amino acids long. The CDR3 DNA reads as TGTGCCAGCAGATATGGGGCGGTCGGGGAGCTGTTTTTT. Residues: CASRYGAVGELFF.

In its sample, this clone was seen a few times. The rearrangement links TRBV5-1 to TRBJ1-1; D not certain. CDR3 length: 13 residues. CDR1 is SGHRS and CDR2 is YFSETQ in the germline V gene. The V end was cut by 1 base, the J end by 3 bases, with 7 bases between. The CDR3 coding sequence is TGCGCCAGCAGCTTGTTAGACTACACTGAAGCTTTCTTT. Translation gives CASSLLDYTEAFF. Drawing the rest from reference TRBV5-1 and TRBJ1-1, the complete variable domain is KAGVTQTPRYLIKTRGQQVTLSCSPISGHRSVSWYQQTPGQGLQFLFEYFSETQRNKGNFPGRFSGRQFSNSRSEMNVSTLELGDSALYLCASSLLDYTEAFFGQGTRLTVV.

The chain has TRBV5-5 and TRBJ1-5; TRBD1 aligns across 7 bases. V shed 1 base and J 8 bases; nucleotides not matched to a gene: 3. Per germline, CDR1 SGHKS and CDR2 YYEKEE (reference sequence). This CDR3 region has 13 residues. The DNA of the CDR3 is TGTGCCAGCAGCTTGACCAGGGGGAAGCCCCAGCATTTT. This gives the protein CASSLTRGKPQHF.

V gene TRBV7-9 combines with J gene TRBJ1-5; 8 positions agree with TRBD1. Germline CDR1 SEHNR, CDR2 FQNEAQ (reference sequence). CDR3 length: 13 amino acids. V was clipped by 6 bases and J by 5 bases; unmatched bases: 3. In DNA, the CDR3 is TGTGCCAGCAGTAAACAGGGGGATCAGCCCCAGCATTTT. This gives the protein CASSKQGDQPQHF.

The chain is built from TRBV15 and TRBJ2-5; D is perhaps TRBD2 (6 bases). The V end was cut by 3 bases, the J end by 4 bases, with 9 bases between. Per germline, CDR1 LNHNV and CDR2 YYDKDF (reference sequence). The CDR3 is made up of 13 amino acids. Here the CDR3 reads CATSSGGTETQYF. CDR3 coding DNA: TGTGCCACCAGCAGCGGCGGGACAGAGACCCAGTACTTC.

This clone came up once. The rearrangement joins TRBV28 to TRBJ1-2, with 10 bases that match TRBD1. This CDR3 is built from 17 residues. The germline gives CDR1 MDHEN, CDR2 SYDVKM. V shed 7 bases and J 2 bases; nucleotides not matched to a gene: 13. CDR3 in amino acids: CASKTPGQGPSNYGYTF. The CDR3 DNA reads TGTGCCAGCAAAACCCCGGGACAGGGGCCCTCCAACTATGGCTACACCTTC.

The J gene is TRBJ2-7, the V gene TRBV11-2, with a tentative D call TRBD2 (5 bases). V lost 5 bases to trimming and J lost 3 bases, with 11 bases between them. CDR1 and CDR2 from the germline V gene are SGHAT and FQNNGV. This CDR3 has 13 amino acids. The CDR3 DNA is TGTGCCAGCAGCCTAGGACGGGACTACGAGCAGTACTTC. It codes for CASSLGRDYEQYF.